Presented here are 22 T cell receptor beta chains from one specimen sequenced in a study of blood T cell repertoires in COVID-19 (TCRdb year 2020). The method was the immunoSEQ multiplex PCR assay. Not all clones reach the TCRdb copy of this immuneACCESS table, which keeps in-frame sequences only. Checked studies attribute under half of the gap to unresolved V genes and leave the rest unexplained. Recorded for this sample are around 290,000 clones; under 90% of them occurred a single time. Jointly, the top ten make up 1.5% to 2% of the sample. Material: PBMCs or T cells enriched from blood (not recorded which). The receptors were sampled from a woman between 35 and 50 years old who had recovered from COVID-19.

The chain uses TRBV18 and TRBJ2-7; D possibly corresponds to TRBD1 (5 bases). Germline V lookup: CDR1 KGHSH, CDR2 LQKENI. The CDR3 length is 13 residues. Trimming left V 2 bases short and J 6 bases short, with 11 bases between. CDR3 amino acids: CASSPGQGSEQYF. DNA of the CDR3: TGTGCCAGCTCACCAGGCCAGGGTAGCGAGCAGTACTTC.

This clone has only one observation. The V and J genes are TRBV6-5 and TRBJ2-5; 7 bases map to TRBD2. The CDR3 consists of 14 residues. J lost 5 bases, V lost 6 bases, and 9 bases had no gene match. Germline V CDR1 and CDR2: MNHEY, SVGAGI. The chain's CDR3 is CASRPGLVGETQYF. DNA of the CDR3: TGTGCCAGCAGGCCTGGACTAGTCGGGGAGACCCAGTACTTC.

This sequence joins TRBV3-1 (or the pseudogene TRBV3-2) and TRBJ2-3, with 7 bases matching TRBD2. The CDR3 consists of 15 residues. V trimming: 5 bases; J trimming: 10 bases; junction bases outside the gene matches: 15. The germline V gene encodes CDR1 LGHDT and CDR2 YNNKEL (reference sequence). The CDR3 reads CASSNSGAGPSSQYF. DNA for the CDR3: TGTGCCAGCAGCAACTCGGGAGCGGGGCCGTCGTCGCAGTATTTT.

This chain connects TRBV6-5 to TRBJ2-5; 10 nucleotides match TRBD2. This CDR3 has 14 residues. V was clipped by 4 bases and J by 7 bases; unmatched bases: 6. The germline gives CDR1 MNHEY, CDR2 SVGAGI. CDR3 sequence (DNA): TGTGCCAGCAGTTCTAGCGGGGGCAGGTCGACCCAGTACTTC. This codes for CASSSSGGRSTQYF.

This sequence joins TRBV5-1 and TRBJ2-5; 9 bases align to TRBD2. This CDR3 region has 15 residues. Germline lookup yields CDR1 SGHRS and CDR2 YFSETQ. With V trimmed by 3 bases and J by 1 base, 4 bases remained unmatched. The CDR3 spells CASSSLTSGQETQYF. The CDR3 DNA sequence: TGCGCCAGCAGCTCGTTGACTAGCGGCCAAGAGACCCAGTACTTC.

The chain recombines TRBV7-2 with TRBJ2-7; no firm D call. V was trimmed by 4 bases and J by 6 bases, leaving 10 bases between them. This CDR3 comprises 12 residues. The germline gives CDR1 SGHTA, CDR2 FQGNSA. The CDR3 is CASSSYSGEQYF. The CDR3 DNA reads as TGTGCCAGCAGCTCCTACTCGGGCGAGCAGTACTTC.

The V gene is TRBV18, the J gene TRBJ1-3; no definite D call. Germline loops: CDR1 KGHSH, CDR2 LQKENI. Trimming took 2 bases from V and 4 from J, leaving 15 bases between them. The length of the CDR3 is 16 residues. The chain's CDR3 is CASSPSPLYPGNTIYF. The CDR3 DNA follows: TGTGCCAGCTCACCAAGCCCATTGTACCCCGGAAACACCATATATTTT.

This chain's CDR3 is CASSPPGLAPRSGANVLTF. The CDR3 bases are TGTGCCAGCAGCCCCCCGGGACTAGCTCCTCGCTCTGGGGCCAACGTCCTGACTTTC. The chain is built from TRBV3-1 (or the pseudogene TRBV3-2) and TRBJ2-6; 9 bases fit TRBD2. Germline assignment: CDR1 LGHDT and CDR2 YNNKEL (reference sequence). The V segment lost 4 bases and the J segment 0 bases; nucleotides outside the gene matches: 10. The CDR3 loop spans 19 amino acids.

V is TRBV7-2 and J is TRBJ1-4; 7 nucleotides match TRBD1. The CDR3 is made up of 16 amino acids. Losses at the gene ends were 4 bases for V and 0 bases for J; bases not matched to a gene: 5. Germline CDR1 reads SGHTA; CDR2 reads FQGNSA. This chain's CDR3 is CASSSPGTATNEKLFF. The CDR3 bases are TGTGCCAGCAGCTCACCCGGGACAGCAACTAATGAAAAACTGTTTTTT.

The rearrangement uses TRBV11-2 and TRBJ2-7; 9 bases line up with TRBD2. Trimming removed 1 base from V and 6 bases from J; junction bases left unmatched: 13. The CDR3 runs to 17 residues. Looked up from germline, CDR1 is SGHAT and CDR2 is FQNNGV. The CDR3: CASSLGAASGEVGEQYF. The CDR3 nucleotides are TGTGCCAGCAGCTTAGGGGCGGCTAGCGGGGAGGTGGGCGAGCAGTACTTC.

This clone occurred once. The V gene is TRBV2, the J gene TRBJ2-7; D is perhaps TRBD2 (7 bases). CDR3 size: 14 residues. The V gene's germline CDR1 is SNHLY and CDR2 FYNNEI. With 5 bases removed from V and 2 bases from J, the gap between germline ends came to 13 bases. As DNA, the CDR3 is TGTGCCAGCAGTTCACAGGGAGGGCCCTACGAGCAGTACTTC. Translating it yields CASSSQGGPYEQYF.

DNA for the CDR3: TGCGCCAGCAGCGAGGGACTAGCGGCACCTTCCAGCACAGATACGCAGTATTTT. Residues: CASSEGLAAPSSTDTQYF. The chain carries TRBV5-1 and TRBJ2-3; TRBD2 aligns across 11 bases. The ends lost 4 bases at V and 0 bases at J; junction bases unmatched: 10. Germline lookup yields CDR1 SGHRS and CDR2 YFSETQ. This CDR3 is 18 amino acids long.

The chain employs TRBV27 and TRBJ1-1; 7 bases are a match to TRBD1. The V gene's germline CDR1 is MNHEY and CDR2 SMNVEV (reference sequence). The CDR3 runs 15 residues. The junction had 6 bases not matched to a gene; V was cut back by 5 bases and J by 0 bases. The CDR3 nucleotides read TGTGCCAGCAGTCCCTCAAGGGGGCTGAACACTGAAGCTTTCTTT. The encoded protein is CASSPSRGLNTEAFF.

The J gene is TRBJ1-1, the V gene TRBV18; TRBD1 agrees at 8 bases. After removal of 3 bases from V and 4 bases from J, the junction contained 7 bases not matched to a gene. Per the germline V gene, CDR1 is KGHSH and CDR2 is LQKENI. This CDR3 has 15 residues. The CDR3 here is CASSPSQGASTEAFF. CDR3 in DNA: TGTGCCAGCTCACCCTCCCAGGGGGCGAGCACTGAAGCTTTCTTT. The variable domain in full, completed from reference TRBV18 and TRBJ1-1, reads NAGVMQNPRHLVRRRGQEARLRCSPMKGHSHVYWYRQLPEEGLKFMVYLQKENIIDESGMPKERFSAEFPKEGPSILRIQQVVRGDSAAYFCASSPSQGASTEAFFGQGTRLTVV.

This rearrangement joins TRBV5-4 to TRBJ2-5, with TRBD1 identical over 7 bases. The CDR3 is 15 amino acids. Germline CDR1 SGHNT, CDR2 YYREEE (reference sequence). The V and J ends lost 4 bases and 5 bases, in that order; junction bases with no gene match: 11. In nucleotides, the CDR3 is TGTGCCAGCAGCCCCCTGCAGGGGGTGGGGGAGACCCAGTACTTC. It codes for CASSPLQGVGETQYF.

The CDR3 DNA reads TGTGCCTGGAGTCCGGGGGGAGAGCAGTACTTC. Encoded protein: CAWSPGGEQYF. This chain connects TRBV30 to TRBJ2-7; 7 positions match TRBD2. V was clipped by 2 bases and J by 7 bases; unmatched bases: 2. In germline, CDR1 is GTSNPN, CDR2 SVGIG (reference sequence). This CDR3 comprises 11 residues.

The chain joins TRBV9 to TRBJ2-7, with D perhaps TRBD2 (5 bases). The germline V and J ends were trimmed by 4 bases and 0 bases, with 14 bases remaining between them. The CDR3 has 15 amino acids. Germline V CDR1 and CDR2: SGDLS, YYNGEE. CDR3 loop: CASSPRAGSSYEQYF. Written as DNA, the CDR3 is TGTGCCAGCAGCCCGCGGGCAGGCAGCTCCTACGAGCAGTACTTC.

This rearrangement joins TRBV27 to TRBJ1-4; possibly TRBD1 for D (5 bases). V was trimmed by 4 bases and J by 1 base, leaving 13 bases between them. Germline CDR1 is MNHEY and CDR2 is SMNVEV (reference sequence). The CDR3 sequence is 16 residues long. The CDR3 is CASSSHLRVTNEKLFF. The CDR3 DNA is TGTGCCAGCAGTTCCCACCTCAGGGTAACTAATGAAAAACTGTTTTTT.

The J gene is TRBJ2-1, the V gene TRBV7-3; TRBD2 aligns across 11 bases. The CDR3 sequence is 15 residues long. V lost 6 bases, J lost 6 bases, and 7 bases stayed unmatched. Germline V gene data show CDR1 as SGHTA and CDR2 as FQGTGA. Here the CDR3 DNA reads TGTGCCAGCAGACGAATAGCGGGAGGGGCCAATGAGCAGTTCTTC. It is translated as CASRRIAGGANEQFF.

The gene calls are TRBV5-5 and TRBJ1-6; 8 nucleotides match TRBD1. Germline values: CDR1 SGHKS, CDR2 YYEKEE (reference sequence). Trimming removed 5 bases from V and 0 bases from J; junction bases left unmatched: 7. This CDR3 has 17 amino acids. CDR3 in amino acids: CASRPQGASSYNSPLHF. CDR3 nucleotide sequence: TGTGCCAGCAGACCCCAGGGGGCTAGCTCCTATAATTCACCCCTCCACTTT. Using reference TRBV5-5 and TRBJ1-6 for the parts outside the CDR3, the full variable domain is DAGVTQSPTHLIKTRGQQVTLRCSPISGHKSVSWYQQVLGQGPQFIFQYYEKEERGRGNFPDRFSARQFPNYSSELNVNALLLGDSALYLCASRPQGASSYNSPLHFGNGTRLTVT.

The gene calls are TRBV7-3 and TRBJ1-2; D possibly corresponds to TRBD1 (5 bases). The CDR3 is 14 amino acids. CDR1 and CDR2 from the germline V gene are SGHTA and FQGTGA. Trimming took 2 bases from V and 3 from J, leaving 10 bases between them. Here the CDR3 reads CASSLGGSDYGYTF. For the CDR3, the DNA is TGTGCCAGCAGCTTAGGGGGGTCGGACTATGGCTACACCTTC.

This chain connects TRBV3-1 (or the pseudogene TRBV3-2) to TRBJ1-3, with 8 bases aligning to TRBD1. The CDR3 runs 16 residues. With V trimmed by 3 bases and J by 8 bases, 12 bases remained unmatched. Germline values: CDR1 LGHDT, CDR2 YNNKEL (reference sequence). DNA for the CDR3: TGTGCCAGCAGCCAGGTGCTCATAGGACAGGGCCACACCATATATTTT. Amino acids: CASSQVLIGQGHTIYF.